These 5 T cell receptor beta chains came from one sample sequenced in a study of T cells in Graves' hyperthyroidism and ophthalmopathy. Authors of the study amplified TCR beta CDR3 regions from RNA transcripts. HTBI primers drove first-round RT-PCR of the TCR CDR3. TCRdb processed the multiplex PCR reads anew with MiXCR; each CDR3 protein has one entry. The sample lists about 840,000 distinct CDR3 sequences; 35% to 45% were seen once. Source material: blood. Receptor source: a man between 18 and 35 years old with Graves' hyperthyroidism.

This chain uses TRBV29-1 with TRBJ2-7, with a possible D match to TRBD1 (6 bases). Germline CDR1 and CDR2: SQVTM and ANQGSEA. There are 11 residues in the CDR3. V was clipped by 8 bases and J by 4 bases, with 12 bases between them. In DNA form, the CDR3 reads TGCAGCTCGAAACAGGGATACGAGCAGTACTTC. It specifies CSSKQGYEQYF.

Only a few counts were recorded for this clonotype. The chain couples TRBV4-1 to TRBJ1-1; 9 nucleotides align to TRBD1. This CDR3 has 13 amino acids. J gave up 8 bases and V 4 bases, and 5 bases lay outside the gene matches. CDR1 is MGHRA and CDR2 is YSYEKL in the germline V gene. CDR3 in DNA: TGCGCCAGCAGCCGAGAACAGGGGGCCGAAGCTTTCTTT. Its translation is CASSREQGAEAFF.

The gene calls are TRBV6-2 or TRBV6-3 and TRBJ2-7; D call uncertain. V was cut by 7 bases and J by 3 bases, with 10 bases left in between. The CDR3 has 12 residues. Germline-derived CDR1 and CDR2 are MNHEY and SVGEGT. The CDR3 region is CASTPGVYEQYF. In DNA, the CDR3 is TGTGCCAGCACTCCAGGTGTCTACGAGCAGTACTTC.

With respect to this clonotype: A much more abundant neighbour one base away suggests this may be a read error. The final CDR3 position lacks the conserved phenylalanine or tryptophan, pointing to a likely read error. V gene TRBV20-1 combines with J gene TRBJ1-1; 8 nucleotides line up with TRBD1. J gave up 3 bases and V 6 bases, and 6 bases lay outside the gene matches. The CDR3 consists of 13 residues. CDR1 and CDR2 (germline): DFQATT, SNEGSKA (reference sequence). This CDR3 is CSATKDRDTEAFL. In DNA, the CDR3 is TGCAGTGCCACCAAGGACAGGGACACTGAAGCTTTCCTT.

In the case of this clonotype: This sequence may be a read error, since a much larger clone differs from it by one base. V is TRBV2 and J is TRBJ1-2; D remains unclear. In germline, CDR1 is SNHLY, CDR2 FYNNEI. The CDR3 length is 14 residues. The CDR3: CAGSVEGLDYGYTF. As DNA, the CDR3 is TGTGCCGGCAGTGTGGAGGGTTTGGACTATGGCTACACCTTC.